A selection of T cell receptor beta chains follows, all from one sample in a study of blood T cell repertoires in COVID-19. Libraries were prepared by immunoSEQ multiplex PCR; TCRdb keeps only in-frame clonotypes and omits some of them. The sample has about 62,000 clones, more than 80% seen once. The material sequenced was peripheral blood. These receptors were collected from an older woman with COVID-19, enrolled during active disease. Each CDR3 is given without its conserved first and last residue. Each record gives: J gene, clone size, V gene, CDR3 protein. Clone size is shown for a subset of rows, as once, few, many or a class of expanded clone.

j_gene: TRBJ2-4
abundance: NA
v_gene: TRBV11-2
CDR3aa: ASSQGTALNIQY

j_gene: TRBJ2-7
abundance: NA
v_gene: TRBV9
CDR3aa: ASSVGGQGANEQY

j_gene: TRBJ1-2
abundance: NA
v_gene: TRBV6-2/TRBV6-3
CDR3aa: ASSPPLRQGYT

j_gene: TRBJ2-5
abundance: NA
v_gene: TRBV10-3
CDR3aa: AISDSGTGEKTQY

j_gene: TRBJ2-7
abundance: NA
v_gene: TRBV11-2
CDR3aa: ASSSPGQGANEQY

j_gene: TRBJ2-7
abundance: NA
v_gene: TRBV28
CDR3aa: ASKTGGTYSSYEQY

j_gene: TRBJ2-5
abundance: NA
v_gene: TRBV7-9
CDR3aa: ASSLMAIGGETQY

j_gene: TRBJ2-1
abundance: once
v_gene: TRBV9
CDR3aa: ASTPVAGGYNEQF

j_gene: TRBJ2-7
abundance: NA
v_gene: TRBV29-1
CDR3aa: SARTSGDSYEQY

j_gene: TRBJ1-4
abundance: NA
v_gene: TRBV27
CDR3aa: ASSPQGARVGGEKLF

j_gene: TRBJ1-4
abundance: NA
v_gene: TRBV6-5
CDR3aa: ASAVQLGSQEKLF

j_gene: TRBJ1-2
abundance: NA
v_gene: TRBV9
CDR3aa: ASSQIKSGQGLLRNGYT

j_gene: TRBJ1-1
abundance: once
v_gene: TRBV28
CDR3aa: ASSRGVSRSTEAF

j_gene: TRBJ1-4
abundance: NA
v_gene: TRBV30
CDR3aa: AWSLSTGDWDEKLF

j_gene: TRBJ2-7
abundance: once
v_gene: TRBV29-1
CDR3aa: SVEGRGANYEQY

j_gene: TRBJ1-2
abundance: NA
v_gene: TRBV30
CDR3aa: AWSTRTGQGYT

j_gene: TRBJ1-1
abundance: NA
v_gene: TRBV27
CDR3aa: ASSSGTGVGAF

j_gene: TRBJ2-7
abundance: NA
v_gene: TRBV19
CDR3aa: ASSITAGSHEQY

j_gene: TRBJ1-1
abundance: NA
v_gene: TRBV24-1
CDR3aa: ATSETPGVSLEAF

j_gene: TRBJ1-1
abundance: NA
v_gene: TRBV3-1/TRBV3-2
CDR3aa: ASSQISRFYTEAF

j_gene: TRBJ1-4
abundance: NA
v_gene: TRBV7-2
CDR3aa: ASSFSLNEKLF

j_gene: TRBJ1-1
abundance: once
v_gene: TRBV7-6
CDR3aa: ASSPRTGLRTEAF

j_gene: TRBJ2-3
abundance: NA
v_gene: TRBV23-1
CDR3aa: ASSLLRAGGTDTQY

j_gene: TRBJ2-7
abundance: NA
v_gene: TRBV6-5
CDR3aa: ASSDSSYEQY

j_gene: TRBJ2-2
abundance: NA
v_gene: TRBV7-7
CDR3aa: ASSLGTGTNTGELF

j_gene: TRBJ2-7
abundance: NA
v_gene: TRBV6-5
CDR3aa: ASSTDRGVNEQY

j_gene: TRBJ1-5
abundance: NA
v_gene: TRBV9
CDR3aa: ASSVGDAASGQPQH

j_gene: TRBJ2-5
abundance: NA
v_gene: TRBV9
CDR3aa: ASSAGLAGGSSNQETQY

j_gene: TRBJ2-7
abundance: once
v_gene: TRBV27
CDR3aa: ASSGHLPPGSSYEQY

j_gene: TRBJ1-4
abundance: NA
v_gene: TRBV5-1
CDR3aa: ASSLLGQGAGANEKLF

j_gene: TRBJ2-1
abundance: NA
v_gene: TRBV11-2
CDR3aa: ASSLTGYSYNEQF

j_gene: TRBJ1-5
abundance: NA
v_gene: TRBV27
CDR3aa: ASSLSGEDLPQH

j_gene: TRBJ2-1
abundance: once
v_gene: TRBV29-1
CDR3aa: SVDGPLAGALGGNEQF

j_gene: TRBJ2-7
abundance: NA
v_gene: TRBV9
CDR3aa: ASSVSSAGQGEIEQY

j_gene: TRBJ2-5
abundance: NA
v_gene: TRBV5-4
CDR3aa: ASSLGGSGRYETQY

j_gene: TRBJ1-1
abundance: NA
v_gene: TRBV20-1
CDR3aa: SARGNTEAF

j_gene: TRBJ2-7
abundance: NA
v_gene: TRBV10-1
CDR3aa: ASSRQGIDEQY

j_gene: TRBJ1-4
abundance: NA
v_gene: TRBV14
CDR3aa: ASSHLRVREKLF

j_gene: TRBJ2-7
abundance: NA
v_gene: TRBV5-4
CDR3aa: ASSLGTGGYEQY

j_gene: TRBJ1-1
abundance: NA
v_gene: TRBV5-1
CDR3aa: ASSNQGGTEAF

j_gene: TRBJ1-2
abundance: once
v_gene: TRBV6-5
CDR3aa: ASSPWSATNYGYT

j_gene: TRBJ1-2
abundance: NA
v_gene: TRBV5-1
CDR3aa: ASNAGLDYGYT

j_gene: TRBJ1-1
abundance: NA
v_gene: TRBV12-5
CDR3aa: ASGLNTGAAEAF

j_gene: TRBJ2-7
abundance: NA
v_gene: TRBV30
CDR3aa: AWSAPHTSYEQY

j_gene: TRBJ2-1
abundance: NA
v_gene: TRBV27
CDR3aa: ASSLGFRASGRLLFNEQF

j_gene: TRBJ2-7
abundance: few
v_gene: TRBV7-9
CDR3aa: ASSLGAGALYEQY

j_gene: TRBJ2-7
abundance: NA
v_gene: TRBV19
CDR3aa: ASSIGGLGPYEQY

j_gene: TRBJ1-2
abundance: NA
v_gene: TRBV7-9
CDR3aa: ASSLEGQGDGYT

j_gene: TRBJ1-3
abundance: NA
v_gene: TRBV28
CDR3aa: ATDGQPSGNTIY

j_gene: TRBJ1-2
abundance: NA
v_gene: TRBV3-1/TRBV3-2
CDR3aa: ASSQGRLNYGYT

j_gene: TRBJ2-7
abundance: NA
v_gene: TRBV29-1
CDR3aa: SVSRQGVNEQY

j_gene: TRBJ1-1
abundance: NA
v_gene: TRBV6-2/TRBV6-3
CDR3aa: ASSWAGNTEAF